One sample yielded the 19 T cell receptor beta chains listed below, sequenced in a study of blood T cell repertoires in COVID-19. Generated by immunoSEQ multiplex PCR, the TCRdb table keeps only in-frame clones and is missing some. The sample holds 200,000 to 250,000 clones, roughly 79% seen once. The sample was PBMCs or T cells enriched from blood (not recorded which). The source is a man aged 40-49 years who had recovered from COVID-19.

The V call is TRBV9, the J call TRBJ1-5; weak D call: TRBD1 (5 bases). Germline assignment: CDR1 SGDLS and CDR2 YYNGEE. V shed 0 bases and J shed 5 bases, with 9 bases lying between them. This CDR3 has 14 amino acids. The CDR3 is CASSVGQLDQPQHF. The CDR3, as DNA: TGTGCCAGCAGCGTAGGACAGTTGGATCAGCCCCAGCATTTT. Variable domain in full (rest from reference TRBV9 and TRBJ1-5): DSGVTQTPKHLITATGQRVTLRCSPRSGDLSVYWYQQSLDQGLQFLIQYYNGEERAKGNILERFSAQQFPDLHSELNLSSLELGDSALYFCASSVGQLDQPQHFGDGTRLSIL.

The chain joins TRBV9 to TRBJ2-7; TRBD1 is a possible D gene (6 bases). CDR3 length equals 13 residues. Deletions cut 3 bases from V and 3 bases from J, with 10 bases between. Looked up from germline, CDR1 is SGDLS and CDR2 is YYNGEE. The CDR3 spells CASSGGQSYEQYF. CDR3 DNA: TGTGCCAGCAGCGGAGGACAGAGCTACGAGCAGTACTTC.

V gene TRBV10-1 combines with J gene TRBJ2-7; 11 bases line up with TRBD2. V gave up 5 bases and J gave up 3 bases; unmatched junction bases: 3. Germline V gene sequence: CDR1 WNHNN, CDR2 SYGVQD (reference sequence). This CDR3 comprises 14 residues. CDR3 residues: CASSRTSGSYEQYF. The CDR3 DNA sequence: TGCGCCAGCAGTCGAACTAGCGGGAGCTACGAGCAGTACTTC.

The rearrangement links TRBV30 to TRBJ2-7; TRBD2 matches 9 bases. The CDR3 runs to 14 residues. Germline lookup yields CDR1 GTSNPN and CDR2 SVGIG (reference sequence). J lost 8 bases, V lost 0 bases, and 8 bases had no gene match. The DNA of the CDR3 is TGTGCCTGGAGTGTAAGTCTAGCGGGGAGCCAGCAGTACTTC. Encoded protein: CAWSVSLAGSQQYF.

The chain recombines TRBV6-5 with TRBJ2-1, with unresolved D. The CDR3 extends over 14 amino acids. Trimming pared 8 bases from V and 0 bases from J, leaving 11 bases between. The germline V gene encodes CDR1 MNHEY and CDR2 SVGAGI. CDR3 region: CASGRRGSYNEQFF. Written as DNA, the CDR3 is TGTGCCAGCGGTCGGCGCGGCTCCTACAATGAGCAGTTCTTC.

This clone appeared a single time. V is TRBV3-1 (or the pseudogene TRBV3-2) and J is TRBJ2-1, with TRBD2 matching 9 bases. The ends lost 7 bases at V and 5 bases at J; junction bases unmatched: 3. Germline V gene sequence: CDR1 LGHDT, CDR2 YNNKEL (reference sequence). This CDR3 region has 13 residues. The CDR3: CASNLAGNNEQFF. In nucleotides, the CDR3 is TGTGCCAGCAATCTAGCGGGGAACAATGAGCAGTTCTTC.

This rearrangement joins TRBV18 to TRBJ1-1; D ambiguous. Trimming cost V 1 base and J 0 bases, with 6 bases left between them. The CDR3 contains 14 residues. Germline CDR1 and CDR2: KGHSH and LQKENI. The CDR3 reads CASSPQSMNTEAFF. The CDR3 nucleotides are TGTGCCAGCTCACCACAGAGCATGAACACTGAAGCTTTCTTT.

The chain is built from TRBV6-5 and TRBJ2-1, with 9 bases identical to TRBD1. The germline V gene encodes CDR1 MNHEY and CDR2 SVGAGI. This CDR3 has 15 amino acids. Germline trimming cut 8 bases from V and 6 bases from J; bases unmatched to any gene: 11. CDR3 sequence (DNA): TGTGCCAGCGAGTTGTCCGGGACAGGGACCAATGAGCAGTTCTTC. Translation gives CASELSGTGTNEQFF.

This CDR3 reads CASSVGQVYEQYF. In DNA, the CDR3 is TGTGCCAGCAGTGTGGGACAGGTCTACGAGCAGTACTTC. V is TRBV2 and J is TRBJ2-7, with 8 bases fitting TRBD1. V was clipped by 4 bases and J by 3 bases; unmatched bases: 2. The CDR3 covers 13 residues. Germline loops: CDR1 SNHLY, CDR2 FYNNEI.

The CDR3 is CAIRDRGMNTEAFF. CDR3 in DNA: TGTGCCATCAGAGACAGGGGCATGAACACTGAAGCTTTCTTT. The V call is TRBV10-3, the J call TRBJ1-1; TRBD1 agrees at 8 bases. The CDR3 has 14 amino acids. After removal of 6 bases from V and 0 bases from J, the junction contained 3 bases not matched to a gene. Germline assignment: CDR1 ENHRY and CDR2 SYGVKD.

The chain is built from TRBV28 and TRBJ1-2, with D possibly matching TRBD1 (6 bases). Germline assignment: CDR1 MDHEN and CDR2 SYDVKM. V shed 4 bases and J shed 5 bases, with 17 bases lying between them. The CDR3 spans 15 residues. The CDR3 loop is CASSSFPGGGYGYTF. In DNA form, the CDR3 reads TGTGCCAGCAGTTCTTTTCCGGGGGGCGGGTATGGCTACACCTTC.

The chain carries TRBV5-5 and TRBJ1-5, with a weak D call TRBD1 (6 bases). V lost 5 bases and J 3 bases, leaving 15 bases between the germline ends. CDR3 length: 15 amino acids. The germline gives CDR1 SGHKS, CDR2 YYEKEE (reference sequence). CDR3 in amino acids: CASRQLTGINQPQHF. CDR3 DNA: TGTGCCAGCAGACAGTTGACAGGCATCAATCAGCCCCAGCATTTT.

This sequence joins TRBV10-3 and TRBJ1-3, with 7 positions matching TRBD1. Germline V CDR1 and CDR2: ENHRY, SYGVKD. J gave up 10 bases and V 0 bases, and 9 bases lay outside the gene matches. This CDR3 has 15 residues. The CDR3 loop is CAISESTGSGGTIYF. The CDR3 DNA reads TGTGCCATCAGTGAGTCGACAGGGTCGGGAGGGACCATATATTTT.

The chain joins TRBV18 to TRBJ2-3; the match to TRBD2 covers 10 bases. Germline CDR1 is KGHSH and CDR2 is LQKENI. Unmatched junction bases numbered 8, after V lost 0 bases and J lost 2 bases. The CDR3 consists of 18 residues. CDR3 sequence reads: CASSPPTSGSLVTDTQYF. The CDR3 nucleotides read TGTGCCAGCTCACCACCGACTAGCGGGTCCCTTGTCACAGATACGCAGTATTTT.

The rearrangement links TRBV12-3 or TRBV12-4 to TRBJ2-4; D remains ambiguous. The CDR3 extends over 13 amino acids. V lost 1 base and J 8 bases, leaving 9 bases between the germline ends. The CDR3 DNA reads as TGTGCCAGCAGTTTAGGGATCCGGGACATTCAGTACTTC. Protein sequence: CASSLGIRDIQYF.

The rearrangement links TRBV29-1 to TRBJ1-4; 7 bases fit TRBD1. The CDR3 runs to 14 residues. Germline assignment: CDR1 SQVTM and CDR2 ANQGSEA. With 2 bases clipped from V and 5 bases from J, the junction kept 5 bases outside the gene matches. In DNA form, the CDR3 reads TGCAGCGTTGAAATAGGGACAGTAAATGAAAAACTGTTTTTT. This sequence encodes CSVEIGTVNEKLFF.

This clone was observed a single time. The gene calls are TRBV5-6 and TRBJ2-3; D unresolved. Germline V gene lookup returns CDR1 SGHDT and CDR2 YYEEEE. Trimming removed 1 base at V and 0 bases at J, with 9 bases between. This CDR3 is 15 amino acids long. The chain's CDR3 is CASSLFGLSTDTQYF. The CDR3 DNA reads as TGTGCCAGCAGCTTGTTCGGTCTCAGCACAGATACGCAGTATTTT.

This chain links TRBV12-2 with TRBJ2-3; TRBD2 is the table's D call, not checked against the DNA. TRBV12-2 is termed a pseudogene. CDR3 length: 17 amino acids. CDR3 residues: CASRHPGTRRVADTQYF. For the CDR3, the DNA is TGTGCAAGTCGTCACCCCGGGACTCGAAGGGTGGCAGATACGCAGTATTTT.

In nucleotides, the CDR3 is TGTGCCAGCAGCGTAACCGCTGTCGGCGCGGGCACAGATACGCAGTATTTT. This gives the protein CASSVTAVGAGTDTQYF. This chain joins TRBV9 and TRBJ2-3; no clear D. CDR3 length: 17 amino acids. With 1 base removed from V and 1 base from J, the gap between germline ends came to 16 bases. Germline assignment: CDR1 SGDLS and CDR2 YYNGEE.